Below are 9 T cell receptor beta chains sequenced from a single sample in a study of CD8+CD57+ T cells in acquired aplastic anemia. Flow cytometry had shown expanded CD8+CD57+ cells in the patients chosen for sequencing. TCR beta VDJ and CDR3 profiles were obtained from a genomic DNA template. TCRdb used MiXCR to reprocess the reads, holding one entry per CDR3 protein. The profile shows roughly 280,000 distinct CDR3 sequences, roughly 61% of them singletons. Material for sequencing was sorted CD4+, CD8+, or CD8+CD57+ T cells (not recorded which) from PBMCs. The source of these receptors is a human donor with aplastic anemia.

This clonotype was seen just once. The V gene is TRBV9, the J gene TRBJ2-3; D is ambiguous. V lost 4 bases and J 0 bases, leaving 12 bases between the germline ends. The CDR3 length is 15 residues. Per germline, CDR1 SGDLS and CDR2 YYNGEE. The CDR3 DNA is TGTGCCAGCAGCCCAAGTTCAACTAGCACAGATACGCAGTATTTT. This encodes CASSPSSTSTDTQYF.

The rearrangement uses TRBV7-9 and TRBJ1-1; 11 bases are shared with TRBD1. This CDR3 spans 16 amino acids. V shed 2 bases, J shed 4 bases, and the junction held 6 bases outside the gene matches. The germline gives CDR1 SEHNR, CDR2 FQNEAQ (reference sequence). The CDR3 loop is CASSLYPGTGGTEAFF. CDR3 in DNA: TGTGCCAGCAGCTTATATCCCGGGACAGGGGGCACTGAAGCTTTCTTT. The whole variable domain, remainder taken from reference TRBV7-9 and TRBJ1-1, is DTGVSQNPRHKITKRGQNVTFRCDPISEHNRLYWYRQTLGQGPEFLTYFQNEAQLEKSRLLSDRFSAERPKGSFSTLEIQRTEQGDSAMYLCASSLYPGTGGTEAFFGQGTRLTVV.

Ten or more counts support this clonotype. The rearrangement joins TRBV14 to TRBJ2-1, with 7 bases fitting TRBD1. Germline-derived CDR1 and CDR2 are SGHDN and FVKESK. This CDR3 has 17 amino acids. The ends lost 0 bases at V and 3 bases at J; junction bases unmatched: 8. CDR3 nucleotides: TGTGCCAGCAGCCAAGAAACAGGGGTCAAAATCTACAATGAGCAGTTCTTC. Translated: CASSQETGVKIYNEQFF.

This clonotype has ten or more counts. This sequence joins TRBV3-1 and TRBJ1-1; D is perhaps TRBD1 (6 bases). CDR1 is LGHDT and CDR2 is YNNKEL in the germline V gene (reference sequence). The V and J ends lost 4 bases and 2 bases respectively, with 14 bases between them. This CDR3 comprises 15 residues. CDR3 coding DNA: TGTGCCAGCAGCCCTAGCGACAGGTTTAACACTGAAGCTTTCTTT. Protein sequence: CASSPSDRFNTEAFF.

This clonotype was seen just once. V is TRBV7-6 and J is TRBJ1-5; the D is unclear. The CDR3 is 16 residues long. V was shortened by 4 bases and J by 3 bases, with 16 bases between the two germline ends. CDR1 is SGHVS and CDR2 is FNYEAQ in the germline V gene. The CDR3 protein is CASSYDSRGLNQPQHF. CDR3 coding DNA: TGTGCCAGCAGCTACGACTCTCGAGGACTCAATCAGCCCCAGCATTTT.

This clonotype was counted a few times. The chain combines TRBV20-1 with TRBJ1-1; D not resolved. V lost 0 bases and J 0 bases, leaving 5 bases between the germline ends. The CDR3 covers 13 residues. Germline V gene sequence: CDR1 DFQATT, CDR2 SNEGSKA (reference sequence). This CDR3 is CSARELLNTEAFF. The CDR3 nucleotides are TGCAGTGCTAGAGAGCTATTGAACACTGAAGCTTTCTTT.

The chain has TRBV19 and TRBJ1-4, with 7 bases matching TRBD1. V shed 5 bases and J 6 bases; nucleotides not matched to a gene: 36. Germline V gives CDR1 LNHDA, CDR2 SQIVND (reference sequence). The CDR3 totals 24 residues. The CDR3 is CASSSRTSGTFYEQGVLPDEKLFF. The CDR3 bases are TGTGCCAGTAGTTCCCGGACTAGCGGGACATTCTACGAGCAGGGGGTGTTGCCCGATGAAAAACTGTTTTTT.

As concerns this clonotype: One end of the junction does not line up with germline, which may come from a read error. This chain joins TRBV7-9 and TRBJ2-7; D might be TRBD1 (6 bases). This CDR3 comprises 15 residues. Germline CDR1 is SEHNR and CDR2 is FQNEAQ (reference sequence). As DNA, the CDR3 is TGTGCCAGCGGCTTACCCGGGACACGTTCCTACGAGCAGTACTTT. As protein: CASGLPGTRSYEQYF.

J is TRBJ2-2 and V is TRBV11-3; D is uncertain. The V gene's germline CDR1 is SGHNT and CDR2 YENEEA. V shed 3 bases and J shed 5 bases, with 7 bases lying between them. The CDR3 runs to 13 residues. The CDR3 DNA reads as TGTGCCAGCAGCTTCTCCCGGACCGGGGAGCTGTTTTTT. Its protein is CASSFSRTGELFF.